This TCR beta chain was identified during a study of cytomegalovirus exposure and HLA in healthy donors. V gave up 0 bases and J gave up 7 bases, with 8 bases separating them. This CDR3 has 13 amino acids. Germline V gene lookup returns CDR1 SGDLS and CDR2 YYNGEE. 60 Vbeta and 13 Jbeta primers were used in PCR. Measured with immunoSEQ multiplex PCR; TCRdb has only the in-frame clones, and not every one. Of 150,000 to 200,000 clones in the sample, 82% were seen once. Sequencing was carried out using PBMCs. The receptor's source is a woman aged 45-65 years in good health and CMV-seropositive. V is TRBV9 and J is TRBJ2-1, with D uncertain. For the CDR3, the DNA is TGTGCCAGCAGCGTAGCGGTGGAGAATGAGCAGTTCTTC. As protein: CASSVAVENEQFF.